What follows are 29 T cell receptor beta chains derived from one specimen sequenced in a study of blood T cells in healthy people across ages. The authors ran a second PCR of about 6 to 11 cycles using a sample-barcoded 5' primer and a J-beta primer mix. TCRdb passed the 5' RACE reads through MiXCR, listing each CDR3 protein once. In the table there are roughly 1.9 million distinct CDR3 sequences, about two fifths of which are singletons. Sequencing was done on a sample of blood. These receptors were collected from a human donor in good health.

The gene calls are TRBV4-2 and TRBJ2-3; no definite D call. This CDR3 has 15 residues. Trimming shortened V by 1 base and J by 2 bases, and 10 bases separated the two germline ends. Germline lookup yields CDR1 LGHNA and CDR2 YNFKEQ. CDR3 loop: CASSQGMGFTDTQYF. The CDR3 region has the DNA TGTGCCAGCAGCCAAGGGATGGGCTTCACAGATACGCAGTATTTT.

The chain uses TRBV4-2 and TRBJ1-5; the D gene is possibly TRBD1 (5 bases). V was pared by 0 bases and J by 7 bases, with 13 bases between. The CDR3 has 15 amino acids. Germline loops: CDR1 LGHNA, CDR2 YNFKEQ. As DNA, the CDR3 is TGTGCCAGCAGCCAAGATTTCTCAGGGAACCAGCCCCAGCATTTT. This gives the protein CASSQDFSGNQPQHF.

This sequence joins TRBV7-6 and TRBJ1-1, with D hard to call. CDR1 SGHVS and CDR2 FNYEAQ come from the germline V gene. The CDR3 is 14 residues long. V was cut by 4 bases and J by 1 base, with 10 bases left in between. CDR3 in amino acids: CASSSRGWNTEAFF. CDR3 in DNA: TGTGCCAGCAGCTCCCGCGGGTGGAACACTGAAGCTTTCTTT.

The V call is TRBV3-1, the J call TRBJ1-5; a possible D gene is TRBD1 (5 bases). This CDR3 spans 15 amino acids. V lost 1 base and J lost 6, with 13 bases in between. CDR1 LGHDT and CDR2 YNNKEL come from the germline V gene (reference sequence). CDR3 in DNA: TGTGCCAGCAGCCAAGCGAGCAGGGAGGGTCAGCCCCAGCATTTT. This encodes CASSQASREGQPQHF.

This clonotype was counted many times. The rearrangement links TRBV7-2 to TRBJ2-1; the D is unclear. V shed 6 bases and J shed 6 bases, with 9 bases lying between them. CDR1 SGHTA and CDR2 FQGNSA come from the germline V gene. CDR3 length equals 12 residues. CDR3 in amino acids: CASSLMGNEQFF. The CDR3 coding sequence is TGTGCCAGCAGTTTAATGGGCAATGAGCAGTTCTTC.

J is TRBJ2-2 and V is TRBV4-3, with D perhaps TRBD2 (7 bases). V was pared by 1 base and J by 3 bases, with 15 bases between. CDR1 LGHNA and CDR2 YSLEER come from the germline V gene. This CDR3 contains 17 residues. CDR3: CASSQGLGGPDTGELFF. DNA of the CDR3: TGCGCCAGCAGCCAAGGGTTGGGGGGGCCGGACACCGGGGAGCTGTTTTTT.

The CDR3 DNA reads TGTGCCAGCAGTTTATTGCTTCAGCCCCAGCATTTT. Its translation is CASSLLLQPQHF. The V and J genes are TRBV12-3 or TRBV12-4 and TRBJ1-5; D is ambiguous. The CDR3 contains 12 residues. The V end was cut by 2 bases, the J end by 6 bases, with 5 bases between.

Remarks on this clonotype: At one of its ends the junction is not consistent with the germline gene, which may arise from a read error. Here the CDR3 reads CAISGTAHRGNQPQHF. The CDR3 DNA reads as TGTGCTATCAGCGGGACAGCGCACCGGGGAAATCAGCCCCAGCATTTT. The chain joins TRBV10-3 to TRBJ1-5, with 7 nucleotides matching TRBD1. The V gene's germline CDR1 is ENHRY and CDR2 SYGVKD. The CDR3 loop spans 16 amino acids.

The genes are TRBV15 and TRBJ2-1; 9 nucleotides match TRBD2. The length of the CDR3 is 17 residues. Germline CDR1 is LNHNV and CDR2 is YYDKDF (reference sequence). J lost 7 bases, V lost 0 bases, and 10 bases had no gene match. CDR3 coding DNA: TGTGCCACCAGCAGAGATAAGGCGGGGGGGCCTCGGAATGAGCAGTTCTTC. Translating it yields CATSRDKAGGPRNEQFF.

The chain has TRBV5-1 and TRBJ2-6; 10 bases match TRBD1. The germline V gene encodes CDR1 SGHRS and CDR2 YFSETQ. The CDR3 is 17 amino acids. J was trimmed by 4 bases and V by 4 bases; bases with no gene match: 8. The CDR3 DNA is TGCGCCAGCAGCGGACAGGGGGGCCCGTTCGGGGCCAACGTCCTGACTTTC. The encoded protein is CASSGQGGPFGANVLTF.

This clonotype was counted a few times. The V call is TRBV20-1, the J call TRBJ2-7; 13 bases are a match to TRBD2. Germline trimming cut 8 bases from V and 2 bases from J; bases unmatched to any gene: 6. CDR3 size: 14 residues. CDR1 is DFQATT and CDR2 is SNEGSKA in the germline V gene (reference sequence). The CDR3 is CSTRTSGGTYEQYF. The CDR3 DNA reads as TGCAGTACCAGGACTAGCGGGGGAACCTACGAGCAGTACTTC.

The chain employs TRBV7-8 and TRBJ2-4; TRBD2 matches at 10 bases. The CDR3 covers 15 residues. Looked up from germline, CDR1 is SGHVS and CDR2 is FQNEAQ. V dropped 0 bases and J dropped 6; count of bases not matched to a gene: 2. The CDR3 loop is CASSLALAGVNIQYF. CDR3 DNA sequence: TGTGCCAGCAGCTTAGCGCTAGCGGGGGTAAACATTCAGTACTTC.

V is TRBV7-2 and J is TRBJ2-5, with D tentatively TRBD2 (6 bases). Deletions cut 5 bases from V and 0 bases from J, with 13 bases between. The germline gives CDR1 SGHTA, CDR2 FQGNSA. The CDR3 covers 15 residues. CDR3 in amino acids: CASSPNRGDQETQYF. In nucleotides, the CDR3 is TGTGCCAGCAGCCCCAATCGCGGGGACCAAGAGACCCAGTACTTC.

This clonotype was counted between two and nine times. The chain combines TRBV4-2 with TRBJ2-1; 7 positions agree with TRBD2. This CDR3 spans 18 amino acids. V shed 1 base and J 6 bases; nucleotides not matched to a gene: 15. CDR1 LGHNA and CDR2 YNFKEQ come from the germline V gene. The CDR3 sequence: CASSQAVGRGVPPNEQFF. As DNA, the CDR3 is TGTGCCAGCAGCCAAGCGGTAGGACGGGGGGTTCCCCCCAATGAGCAGTTCTTC.

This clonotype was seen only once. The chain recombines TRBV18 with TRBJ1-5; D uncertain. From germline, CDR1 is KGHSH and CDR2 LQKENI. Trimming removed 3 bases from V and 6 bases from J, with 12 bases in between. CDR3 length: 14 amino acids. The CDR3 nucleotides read TGTGCCAGCTCACCGCGTCGGGGAGCTCAGCCCCAGCATTTT. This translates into CASSPRRGAQPQHF.

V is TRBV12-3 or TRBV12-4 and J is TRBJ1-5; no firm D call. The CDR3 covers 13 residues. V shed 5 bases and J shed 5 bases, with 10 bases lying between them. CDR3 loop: CASSMTRDQPQHF. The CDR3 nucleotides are TGTGCCAGCAGTATGACCAGAGATCAGCCCCAGCATTTT.

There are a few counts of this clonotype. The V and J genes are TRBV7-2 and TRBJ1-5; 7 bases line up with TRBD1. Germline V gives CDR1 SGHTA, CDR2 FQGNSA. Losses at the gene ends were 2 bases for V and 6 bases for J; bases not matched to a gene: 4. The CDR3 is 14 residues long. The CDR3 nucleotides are TGTGCCAGCAGCTTAATAAGGGGGCCTCAGCCCCAGCATTTT. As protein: CASSLIRGPQPQHF. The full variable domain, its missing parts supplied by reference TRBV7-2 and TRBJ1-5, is GAGVSQSPSNKVTEKGKDVELRCDPISGHTALYWYRQSLGQGLEFLIYFQGNSAPDKSGLPSDRFSAERTGGSVSTLTIQRTQQEDSAVYLCASSLIRGPQPQHFGDGTRLSIL.

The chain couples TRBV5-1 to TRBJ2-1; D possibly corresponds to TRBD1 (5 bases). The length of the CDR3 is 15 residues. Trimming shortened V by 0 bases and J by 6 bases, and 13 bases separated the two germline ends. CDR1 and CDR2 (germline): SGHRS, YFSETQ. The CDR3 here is CASSLEPGLRNEQFF. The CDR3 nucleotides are TGCGCCAGCAGCTTGGAGCCAGGGCTTCGCAATGAGCAGTTCTTC. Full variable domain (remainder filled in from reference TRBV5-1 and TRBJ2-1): KAGVTQTPRYLIKTRGQQVTLSCSPISGHRSVSWYQQTPGQGLQFLFEYFSETQRNKGNFPGRFSGRQFSNSRSEMNVSTLELGDSALYLCASSLEPGLRNEQFFGPGTRLTVL.

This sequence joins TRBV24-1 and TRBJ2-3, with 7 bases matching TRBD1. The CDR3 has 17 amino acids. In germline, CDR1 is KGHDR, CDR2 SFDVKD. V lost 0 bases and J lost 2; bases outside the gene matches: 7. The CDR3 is CATSDLGQEAFTDTQYF. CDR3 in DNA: TGTGCCACCAGTGATTTGGGACAGGAGGCTTTCACAGATACGCAGTATTTT.

CDR3 in amino acids: CSAIRRGGTEAFF. CDR3 DNA: TGCAGTGCCATACGCCGAGGAGGCACTGAAGCTTTCTTT. This chain joins TRBV20-1 and TRBJ1-1; no definite D call. Germline V gene lookup returns CDR1 DFQATT and CDR2 SNEGSKA (reference sequence). Trimming took 6 bases from V and 4 from J, leaving 15 bases between them. The CDR3 is 13 residues long.

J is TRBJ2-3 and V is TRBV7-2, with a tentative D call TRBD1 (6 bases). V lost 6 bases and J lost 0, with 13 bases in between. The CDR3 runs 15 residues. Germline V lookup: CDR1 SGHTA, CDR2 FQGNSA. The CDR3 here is CASRLTQGSTDTQYF. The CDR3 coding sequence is TGTGCCAGCAGACTTACACAGGGTAGCACAGATACGCAGTATTTT.

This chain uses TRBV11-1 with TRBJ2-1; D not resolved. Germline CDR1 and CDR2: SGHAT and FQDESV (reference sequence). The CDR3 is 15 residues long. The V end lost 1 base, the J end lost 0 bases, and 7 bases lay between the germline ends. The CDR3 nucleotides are TGTGCCAGCAGCTTAGGCAGTGACTCCTACAATGAGCAGTTCTTC. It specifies CASSLGSDSYNEQFF.

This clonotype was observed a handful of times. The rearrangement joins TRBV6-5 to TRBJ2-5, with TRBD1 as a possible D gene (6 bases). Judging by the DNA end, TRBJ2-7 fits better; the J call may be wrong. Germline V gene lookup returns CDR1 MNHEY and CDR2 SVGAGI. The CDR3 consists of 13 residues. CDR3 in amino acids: CASKDSSYDEQYF. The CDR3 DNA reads TGTGCCAGCAAGGACAGCTCCTACGACGAGCAGTACTTC.

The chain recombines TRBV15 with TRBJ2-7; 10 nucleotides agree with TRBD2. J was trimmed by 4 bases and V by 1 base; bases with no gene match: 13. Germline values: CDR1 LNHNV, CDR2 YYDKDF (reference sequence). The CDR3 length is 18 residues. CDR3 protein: CATSRGLAGALTIYEQYF. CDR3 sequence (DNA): TGTGCCACCAGCAGAGGGCTAGCGGGGGCCCTAACGATTTACGAGCAGTACTTC.

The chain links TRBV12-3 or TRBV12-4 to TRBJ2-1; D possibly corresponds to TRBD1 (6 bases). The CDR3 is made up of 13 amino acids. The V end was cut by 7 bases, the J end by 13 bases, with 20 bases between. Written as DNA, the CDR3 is TGTGCCAGCAAAGGCCCCGGACAGTCTCAACAGTTCTTC. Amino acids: CASKGPGQSQQFF.

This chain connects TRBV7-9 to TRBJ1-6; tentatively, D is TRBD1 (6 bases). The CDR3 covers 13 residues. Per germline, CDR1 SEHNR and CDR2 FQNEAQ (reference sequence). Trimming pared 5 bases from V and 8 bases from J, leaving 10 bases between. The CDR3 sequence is CASSASGDSPLHF. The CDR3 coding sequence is TGTGCCAGCAGCGCTTCAGGGGATTCACCCCTCCACTTT.

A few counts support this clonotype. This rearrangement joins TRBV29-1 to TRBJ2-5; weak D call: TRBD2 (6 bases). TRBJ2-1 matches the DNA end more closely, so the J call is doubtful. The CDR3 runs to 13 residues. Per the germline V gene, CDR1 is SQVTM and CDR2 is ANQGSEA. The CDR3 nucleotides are TGCAGCGTACGTTCTCTCTCGGGAGAGACCCAGTTCTTC. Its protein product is CSVRSLSGETQFF.

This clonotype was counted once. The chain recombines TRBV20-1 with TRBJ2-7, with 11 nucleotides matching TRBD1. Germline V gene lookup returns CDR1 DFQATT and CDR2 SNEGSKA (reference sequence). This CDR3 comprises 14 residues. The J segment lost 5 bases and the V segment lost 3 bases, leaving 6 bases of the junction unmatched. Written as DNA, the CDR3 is TGCAGTGCTAGCCCGGGACAGGGGGTCAACGAGCAGTACTTC. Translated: CSASPGQGVNEQYF.

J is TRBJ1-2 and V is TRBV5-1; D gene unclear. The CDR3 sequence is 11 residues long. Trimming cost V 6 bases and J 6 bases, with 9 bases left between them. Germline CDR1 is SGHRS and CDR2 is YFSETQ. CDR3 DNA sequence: TGCGCCAGCACCGACGAACATGGCTACACCTTC. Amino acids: CASTDEHGYTF.